The sample holds one count of the clone carrying this TCR beta chain. Antigen unknown. A universal primer binding site was introduced by template switching. The final cDNA contained unique molecular identifiers. MiXCR, run by TCRdb on the 5' RACE reads, gives a single entry per CDR3 protein. The table includes over 200,000 distinct CDR3 sequences, 6.5% detected once. This record comes from a study of identical twins. Study conclusions and caveats: Models came in too low on out-of-frame TCR alpha sharing in monozygotic twins.

Trimming shortened V by 5 bases and J by 0 bases, and 9 bases separated the two germline ends. CDR1 and CDR2 from the germline V gene are SGHDT and YYEEEE. The CDR3 is 15 amino acids. This sample also belongs to another study, concerning T cells expressing NK-cell markers. That work adds: Obtained from sorted CD3+CD56+NKG2C+, CD3+CD56+NKG2C- and CD3+CD56-NKG2C+ T cells were the TCR beta repertoires. Expanded NKG2C+ T cell clones had unclear HCMV specificity.

V usage is TRBV5-6 and J usage is TRBJ2-6; D is unresolved. Sequencing was done on a sample of CD8+ T cells sorted from blood. This receptor was taken from a young woman in good health. The CDR3 nucleotides read TGTGCCAGCAGGGGGATCGACTCTGGGGCCAACGTCCTGACTTTC. It specifies CASRGIDSGANVLTF.